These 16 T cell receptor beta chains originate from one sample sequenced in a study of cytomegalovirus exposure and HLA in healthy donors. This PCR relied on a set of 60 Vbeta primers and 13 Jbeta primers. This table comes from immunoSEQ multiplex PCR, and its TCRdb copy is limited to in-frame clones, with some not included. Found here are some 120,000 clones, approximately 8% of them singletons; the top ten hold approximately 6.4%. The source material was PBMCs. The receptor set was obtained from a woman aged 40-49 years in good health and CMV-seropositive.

The CDR3 region is CASSESKRGLGQPQHF. CDR3 bases: TGCGCCAGCAGTGAGTCGAAGAGGGGGCTGGGGCAGCCCCAGCATTTT. The genes are TRBV10-2 and TRBJ1-5; TRBD1 aligns across 7 bases. Germline CDR1 is WSHSY and CDR2 is SAAADI. The CDR3 loop spans 16 amino acids. After removal of 0 bases from V and 7 bases from J, the junction contained 9 bases not matched to a gene.

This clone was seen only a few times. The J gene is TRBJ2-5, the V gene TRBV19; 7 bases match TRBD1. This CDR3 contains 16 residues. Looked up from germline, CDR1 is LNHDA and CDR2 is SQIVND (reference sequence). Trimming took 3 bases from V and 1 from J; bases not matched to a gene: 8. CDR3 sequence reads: CASSISAGTVQETQYF. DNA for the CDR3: TGTGCCAGTAGTATCTCAGCCGGGACAGTCCAAGAGACCCAGTACTTC.

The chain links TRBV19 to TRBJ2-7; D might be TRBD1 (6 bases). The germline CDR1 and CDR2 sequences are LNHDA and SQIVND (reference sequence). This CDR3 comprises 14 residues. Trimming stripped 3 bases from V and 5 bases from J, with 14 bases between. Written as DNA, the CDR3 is TGTGCCAGTAGTATTACACAGGGCTGGAACGAGCAGTACTTC. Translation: CASSITQGWNEQYF.

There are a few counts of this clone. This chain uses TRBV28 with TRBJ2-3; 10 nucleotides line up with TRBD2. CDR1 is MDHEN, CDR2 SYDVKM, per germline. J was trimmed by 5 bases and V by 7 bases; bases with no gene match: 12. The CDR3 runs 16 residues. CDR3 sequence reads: CASNDPSGGAVDTQYF. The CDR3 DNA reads TGTGCCAGCAACGACCCGAGCGGGGGGGCCGTAGATACGCAGTATTTT.

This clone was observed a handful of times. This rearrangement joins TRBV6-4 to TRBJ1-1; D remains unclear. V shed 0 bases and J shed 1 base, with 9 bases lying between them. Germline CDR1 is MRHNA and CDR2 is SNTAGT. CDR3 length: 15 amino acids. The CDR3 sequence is CASSDSGSPNTEAFF. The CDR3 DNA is TGTGCCAGCAGTGACTCGGGCAGCCCGAACACTGAAGCTTTCTTT.

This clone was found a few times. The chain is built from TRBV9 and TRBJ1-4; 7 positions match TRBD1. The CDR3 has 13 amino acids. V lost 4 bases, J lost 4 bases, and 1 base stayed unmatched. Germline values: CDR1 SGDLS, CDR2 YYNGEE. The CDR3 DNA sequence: TGTGCCAGCAGCCCAGGGGGTAATGAAAAACTGTTTTTT. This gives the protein CASSPGGNEKLFF. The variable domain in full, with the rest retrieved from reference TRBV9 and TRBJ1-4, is DSGVTQTPKHLITATGQRVTLRCSPRSGDLSVYWYQQSLDQGLQFLIQYYNGEERAKGNILERFSAQQFPDLHSELNLSSLELGDSALYFCASSPGGNEKLFFGSGTQLSVL.

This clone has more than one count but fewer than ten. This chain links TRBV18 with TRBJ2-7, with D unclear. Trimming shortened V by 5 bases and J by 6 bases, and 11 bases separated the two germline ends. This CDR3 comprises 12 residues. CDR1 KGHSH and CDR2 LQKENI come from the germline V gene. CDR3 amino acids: CASSIRQSEQYF. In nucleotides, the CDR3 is TGTGCCAGCTCAATACGACAAAGCGAGCAGTACTTC.

The CDR3 DNA reads as TGTGCCAGCTCACCGATAGCATGGGGGCTGACAGAGAACTATGGCTACACCTTC. Encoded protein: CASSPIAWGLTENYGYTF. The rearrangement links TRBV18 to TRBJ1-2, with a possible D match to TRBD1 (6 bases). Trimming stripped 3 bases from V and 2 bases from J, with 22 bases between. Germline V gives CDR1 KGHSH, CDR2 LQKENI. The CDR3 has 18 residues.

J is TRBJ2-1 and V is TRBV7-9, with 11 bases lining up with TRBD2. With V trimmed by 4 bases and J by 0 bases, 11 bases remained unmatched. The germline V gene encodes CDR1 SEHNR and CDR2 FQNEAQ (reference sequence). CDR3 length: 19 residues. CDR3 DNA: TGTGCCAGCAGCTCCGCGGCCACGGGACTAGCGGCCTCCTACAATGAGCAGTTCTTC. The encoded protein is CASSSAATGLAASYNEQFF. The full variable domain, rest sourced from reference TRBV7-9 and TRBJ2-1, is DTGVSQNPRHKITKRGQNVTFRCDPISEHNRLYWYRQTLGQGPEFLTYFQNEAQLEKSRLLSDRFSAERPKGSFSTLEIQRTEQGDSAMYLCASSSAATGLAASYNEQFFGPGTRLTVL.

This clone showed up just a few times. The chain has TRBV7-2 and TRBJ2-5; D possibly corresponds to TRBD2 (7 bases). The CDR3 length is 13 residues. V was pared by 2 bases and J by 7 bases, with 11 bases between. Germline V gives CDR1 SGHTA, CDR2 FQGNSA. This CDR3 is CASSLSGEGTQYF. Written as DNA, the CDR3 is TGTGCCAGCAGCTTATCAGGGGAGGGGACCCAGTACTTC.

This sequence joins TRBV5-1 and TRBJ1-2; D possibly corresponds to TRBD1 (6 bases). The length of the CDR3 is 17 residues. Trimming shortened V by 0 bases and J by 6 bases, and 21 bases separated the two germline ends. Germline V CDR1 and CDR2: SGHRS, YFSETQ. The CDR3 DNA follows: TGCGCCAGCAGCTTGGCCCAGGACAGTCTGCTCGATGATGGCTACACCTTC. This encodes CASSLAQDSLLDDGYTF.

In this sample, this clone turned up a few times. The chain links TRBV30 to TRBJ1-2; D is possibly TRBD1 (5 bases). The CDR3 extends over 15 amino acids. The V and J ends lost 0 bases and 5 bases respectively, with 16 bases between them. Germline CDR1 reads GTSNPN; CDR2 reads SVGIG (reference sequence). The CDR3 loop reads CAWSVRDPGRYGYTF. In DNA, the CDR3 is TGTGCCTGGAGTGTACGGGACCCCGGGAGATATGGCTACACCTTC.

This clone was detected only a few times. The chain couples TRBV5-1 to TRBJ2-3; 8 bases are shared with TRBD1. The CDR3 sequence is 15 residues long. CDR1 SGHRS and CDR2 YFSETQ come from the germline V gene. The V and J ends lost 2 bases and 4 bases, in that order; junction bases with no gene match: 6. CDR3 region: CASSFEDRVADTQYF. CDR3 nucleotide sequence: TGCGCCAGCAGCTTTGAGGACAGGGTGGCAGATACGCAGTATTTT.

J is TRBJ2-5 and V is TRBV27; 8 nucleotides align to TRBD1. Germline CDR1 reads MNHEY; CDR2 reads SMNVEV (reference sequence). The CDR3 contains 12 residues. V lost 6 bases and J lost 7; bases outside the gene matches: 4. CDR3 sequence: CASRTQGATQYF. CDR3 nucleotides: TGTGCCAGCAGAACCCAGGGGGCGACCCAGTACTTC.

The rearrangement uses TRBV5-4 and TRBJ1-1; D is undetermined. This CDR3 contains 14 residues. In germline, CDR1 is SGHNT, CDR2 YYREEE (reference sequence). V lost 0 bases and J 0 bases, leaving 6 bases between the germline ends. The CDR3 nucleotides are TGTGCCAGCAGCTTGGGTCTTATGAACACTGAAGCTTTCTTT. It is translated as CASSLGLMNTEAFF.

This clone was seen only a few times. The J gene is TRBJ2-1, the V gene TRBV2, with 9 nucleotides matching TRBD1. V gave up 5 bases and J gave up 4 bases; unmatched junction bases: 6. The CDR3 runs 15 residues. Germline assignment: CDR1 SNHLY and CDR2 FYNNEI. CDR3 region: CASSSDRGEYNEQFF. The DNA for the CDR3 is TGTGCCAGCAGTTCCGACAGGGGGGAATACAATGAGCAGTTCTTC.